This TCR beta chain is drawn from a study of T cell repertoires in cytomegalovirus infection. TCRdb re-derived calls from the reads in MiXCR, one entry per CDR3 protein. Among some 270,000 distinct CDR3 sequences, about a sixth were seen once, and the ten largest hold about half. The clonotype originates from a human donor in good health (CMV status not recorded). Some clones in this sample may be carry-over from other donors' samples. Sequencing was done on a sample of CD8+ T cells from PBMCs.

The CDR3 region has the DNA TGTGCCAGCAGTTTCCTGGACAGGGACTATGTCTCTGGGGCCAACGTCCTGACTTTC. Its protein is CASSFLDRDYVSGANVLTF. This rearrangement joins TRBV6-5 to TRBJ2-6; the D gene is possibly TRBD1 (8 bases). Trimming took off 4 bases at V and 0 bases at J, with 19 bases between the two ends. The CDR3 totals 19 residues. Germline lookup yields CDR1 MNHEY and CDR2 SVGAGI.